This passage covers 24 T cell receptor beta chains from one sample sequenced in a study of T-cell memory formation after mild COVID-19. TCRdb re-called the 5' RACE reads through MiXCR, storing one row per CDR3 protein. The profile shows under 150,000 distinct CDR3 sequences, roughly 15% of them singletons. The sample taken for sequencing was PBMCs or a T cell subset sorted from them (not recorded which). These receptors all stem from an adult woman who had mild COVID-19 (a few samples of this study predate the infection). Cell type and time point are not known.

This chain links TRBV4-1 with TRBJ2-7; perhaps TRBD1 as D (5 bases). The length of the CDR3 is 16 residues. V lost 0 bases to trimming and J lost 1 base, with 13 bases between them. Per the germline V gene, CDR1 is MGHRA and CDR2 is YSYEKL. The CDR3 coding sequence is TGCGCCAGCAGCCAAGAACCAGGGATGATATCCTACGAGCAGTACTTC. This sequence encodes CASSQEPGMISYEQYF.

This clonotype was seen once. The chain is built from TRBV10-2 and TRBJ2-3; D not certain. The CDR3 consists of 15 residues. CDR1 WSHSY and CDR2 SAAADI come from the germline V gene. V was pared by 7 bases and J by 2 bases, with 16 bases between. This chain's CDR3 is CASKLSTSPTDTQYF. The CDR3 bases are TGCGCCAGCAAACTTTCTACGTCACCCACAGATACGCAGTATTTT.

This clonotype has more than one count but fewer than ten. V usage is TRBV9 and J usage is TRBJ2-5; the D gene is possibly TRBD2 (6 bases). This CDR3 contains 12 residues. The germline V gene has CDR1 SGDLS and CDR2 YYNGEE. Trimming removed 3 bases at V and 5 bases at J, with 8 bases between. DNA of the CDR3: TGTGCCAGCAGCGGACGGGGGGAGACCCAGTACTTC. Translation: CASSGRGETQYF.

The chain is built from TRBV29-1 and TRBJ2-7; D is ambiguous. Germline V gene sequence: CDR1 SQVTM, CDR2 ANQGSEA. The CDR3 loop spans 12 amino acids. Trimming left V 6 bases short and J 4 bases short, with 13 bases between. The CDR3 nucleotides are TGCAGCGTGCAGGACCTCCTTTACGAGCAGTACTTC. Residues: CSVQDLLYEQYF.

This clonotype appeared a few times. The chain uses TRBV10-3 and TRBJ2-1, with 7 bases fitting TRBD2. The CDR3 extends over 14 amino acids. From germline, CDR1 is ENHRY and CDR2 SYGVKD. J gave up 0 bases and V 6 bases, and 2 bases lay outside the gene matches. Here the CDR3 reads CAISRGSSYNEQFF. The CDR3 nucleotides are TGTGCCATCAGCCGCGGGAGCTCCTACAATGAGCAGTTCTTC.

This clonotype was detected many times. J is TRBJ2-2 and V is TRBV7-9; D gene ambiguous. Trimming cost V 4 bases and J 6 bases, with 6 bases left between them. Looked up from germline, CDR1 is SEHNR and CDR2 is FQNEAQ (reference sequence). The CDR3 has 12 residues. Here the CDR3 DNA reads TGTGCCAGCAGCTGGGGTTCCGGGGAGCTGTTTTTT. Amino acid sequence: CASSWGSGELFF.

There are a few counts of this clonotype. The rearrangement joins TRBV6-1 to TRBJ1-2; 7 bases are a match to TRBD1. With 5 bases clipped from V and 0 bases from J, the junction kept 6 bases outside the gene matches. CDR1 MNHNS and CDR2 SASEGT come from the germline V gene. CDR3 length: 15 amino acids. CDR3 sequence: CASSQDRLSNYGYTF. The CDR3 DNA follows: TGTGCCAGCAGTCAGGACAGGCTTTCTAACTATGGCTACACCTTC.

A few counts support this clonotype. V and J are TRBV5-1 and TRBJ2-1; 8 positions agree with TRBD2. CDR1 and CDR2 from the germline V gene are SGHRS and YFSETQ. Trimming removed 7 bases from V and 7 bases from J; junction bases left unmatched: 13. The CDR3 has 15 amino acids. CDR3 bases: TGCGCCAGCGGGTGGGGAGCGGGAGTTTCAAATGAGCAGTTCTTC. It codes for CASGWGAGVSNEQFF.

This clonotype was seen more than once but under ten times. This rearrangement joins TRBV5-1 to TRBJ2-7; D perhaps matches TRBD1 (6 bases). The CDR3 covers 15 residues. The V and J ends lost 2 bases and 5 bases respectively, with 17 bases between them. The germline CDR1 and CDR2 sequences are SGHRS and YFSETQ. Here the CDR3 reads CASSFGRVRGDEQYF. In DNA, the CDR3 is TGCGCCAGCAGCTTTGGTCGCGTCAGGGGAGACGAGCAGTACTTC.

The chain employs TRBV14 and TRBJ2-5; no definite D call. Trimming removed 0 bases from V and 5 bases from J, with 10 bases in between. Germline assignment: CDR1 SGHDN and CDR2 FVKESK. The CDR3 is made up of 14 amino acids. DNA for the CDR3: TGTGCCAGCAGCCAAGATGTATTTTCCGAGACCCAGTACTTC. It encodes CASSQDVFSETQYF.

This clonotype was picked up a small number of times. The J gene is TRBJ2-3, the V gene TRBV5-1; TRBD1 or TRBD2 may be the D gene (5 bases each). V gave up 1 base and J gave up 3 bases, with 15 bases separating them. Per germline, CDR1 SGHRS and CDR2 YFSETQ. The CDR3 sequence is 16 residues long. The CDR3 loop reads CASSLNTGGGTDTQYF. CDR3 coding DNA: TGCGCCAGCAGCTTGAACACAGGAGGTGGTACAGATACGCAGTATTTT. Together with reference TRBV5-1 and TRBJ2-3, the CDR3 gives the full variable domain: KAGVTQTPRYLIKTRGQQVTLSCSPISGHRSVSWYQQTPGQGLQFLFEYFSETQRNKGNFPGRFSGRQFSNSRSEMNVSTLELGDSALYLCASSLNTGGGTDTQYFGPGTRLTVL.

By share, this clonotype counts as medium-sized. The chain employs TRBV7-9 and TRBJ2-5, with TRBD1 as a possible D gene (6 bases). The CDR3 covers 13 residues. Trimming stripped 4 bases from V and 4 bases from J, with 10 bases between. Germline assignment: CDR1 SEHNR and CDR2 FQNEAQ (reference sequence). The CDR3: CASSSRGPETQYF. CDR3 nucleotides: TGTGCCAGCAGCTCCAGGGGCCCAGAGACCCAGTACTTC.

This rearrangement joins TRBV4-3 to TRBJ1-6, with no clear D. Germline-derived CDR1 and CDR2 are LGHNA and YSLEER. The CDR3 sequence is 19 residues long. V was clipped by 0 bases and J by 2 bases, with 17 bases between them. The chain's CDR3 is CASSQDFAGGRPYNSPLHF. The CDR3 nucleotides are TGCGCCAGCAGCCAAGATTTTGCAGGAGGGAGGCCCTATAATTCACCCCTCCACTTT.

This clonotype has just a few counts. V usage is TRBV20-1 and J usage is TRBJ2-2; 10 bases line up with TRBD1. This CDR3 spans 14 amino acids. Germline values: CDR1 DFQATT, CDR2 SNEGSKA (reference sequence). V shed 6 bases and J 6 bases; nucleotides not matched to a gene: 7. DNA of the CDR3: TGCAGTGCACCGGGGACAGGGGCCGCCGGGGAGCTGTTTTTT. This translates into CSAPGTGAAGELFF.

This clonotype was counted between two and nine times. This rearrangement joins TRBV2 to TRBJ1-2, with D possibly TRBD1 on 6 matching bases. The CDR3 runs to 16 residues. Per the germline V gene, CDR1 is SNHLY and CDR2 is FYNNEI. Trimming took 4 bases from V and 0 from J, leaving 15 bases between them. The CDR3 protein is CASSVWGPGTNYGYTF. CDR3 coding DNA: TGTGCCAGCAGTGTGTGGGGGCCGGGGACTAACTATGGCTACACCTTC.

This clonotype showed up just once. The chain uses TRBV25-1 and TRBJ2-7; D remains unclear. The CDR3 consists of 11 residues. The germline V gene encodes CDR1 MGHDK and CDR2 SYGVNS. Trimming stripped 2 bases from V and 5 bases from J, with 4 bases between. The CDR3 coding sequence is TGTGCCAGCAGTGAAATCCACGAGCAGTACTTC. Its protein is CASSEIHEQYF.

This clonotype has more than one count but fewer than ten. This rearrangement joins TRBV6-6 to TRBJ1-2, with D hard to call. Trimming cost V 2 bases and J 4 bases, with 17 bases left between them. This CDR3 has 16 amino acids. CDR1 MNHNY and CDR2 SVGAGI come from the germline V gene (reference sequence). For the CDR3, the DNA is TGTGCCAGCAGTTACCCCGGGCCCTTAGCTAGCTATGGCTACACCTTC. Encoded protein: CASSYPGPLASYGYTF.

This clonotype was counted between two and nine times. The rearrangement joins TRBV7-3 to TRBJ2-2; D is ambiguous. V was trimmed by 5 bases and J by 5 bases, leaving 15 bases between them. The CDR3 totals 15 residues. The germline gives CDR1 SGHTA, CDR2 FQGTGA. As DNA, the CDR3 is TGTGCCAGCAGCCCCCGGGCCAAAGTGACCGGGGAGCTGTTTTTT. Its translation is CASSPRAKVTGELFF.

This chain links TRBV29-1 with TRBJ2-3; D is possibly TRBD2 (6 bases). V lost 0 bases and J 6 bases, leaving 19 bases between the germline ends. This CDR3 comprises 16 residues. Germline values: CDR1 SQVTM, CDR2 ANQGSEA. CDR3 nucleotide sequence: TGCAGCGTTGAAGATGTCGCAGGGATAGCGGCGGATACGCAGTATTTT. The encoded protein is CSVEDVAGIAADTQYF.

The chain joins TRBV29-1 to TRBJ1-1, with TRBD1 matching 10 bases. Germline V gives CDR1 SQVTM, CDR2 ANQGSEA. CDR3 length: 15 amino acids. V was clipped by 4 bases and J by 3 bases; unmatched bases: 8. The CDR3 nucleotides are TGCAGCGTTGGCGGGACAGGGGAAGGGGACACTGAAGCTTTCTTT. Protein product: CSVGGTGEGDTEAFF.

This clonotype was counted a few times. In nucleotides, the CDR3 is TGCGCCAGCAGCTTGACTACTAGCGGGATTTGGAATGAGCAGTTCTTC. Translated: CASSLTTSGIWNEQFF. The rearrangement joins TRBV5-1 to TRBJ2-1; TRBD2 aligns across 10 bases. The junction had 8 bases not matched to a gene; V was cut back by 1 base and J by 7 bases. The CDR3 length is 16 residues. Germline CDR1 is SGHRS and CDR2 is YFSETQ.

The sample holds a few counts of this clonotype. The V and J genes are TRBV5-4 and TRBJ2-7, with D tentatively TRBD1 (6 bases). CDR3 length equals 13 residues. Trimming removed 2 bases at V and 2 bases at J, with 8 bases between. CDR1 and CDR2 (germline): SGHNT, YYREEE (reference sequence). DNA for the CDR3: TGTGCCAGCAGCTTAGACAGGACCTACGAGCAGTACTTC. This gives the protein CASSLDRTYEQYF.

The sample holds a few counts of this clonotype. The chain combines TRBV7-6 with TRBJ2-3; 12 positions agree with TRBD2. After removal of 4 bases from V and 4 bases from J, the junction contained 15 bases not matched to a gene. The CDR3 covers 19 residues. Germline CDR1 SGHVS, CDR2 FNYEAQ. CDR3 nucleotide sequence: TGTGCCAGCAGCTCGCCTCGAGGGCTAGCGGGGGGGCCTGCAGATACGCAGTATTTT. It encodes CASSSPRGLAGGPADTQYF.

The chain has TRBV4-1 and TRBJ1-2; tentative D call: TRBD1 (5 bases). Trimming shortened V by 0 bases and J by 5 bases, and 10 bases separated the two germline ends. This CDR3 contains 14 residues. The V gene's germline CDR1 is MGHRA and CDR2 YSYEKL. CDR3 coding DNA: TGCGCCAGCAGCCAAGATAGCGGGGCGTATGGCTACACCTTC. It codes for CASSQDSGAYGYTF.